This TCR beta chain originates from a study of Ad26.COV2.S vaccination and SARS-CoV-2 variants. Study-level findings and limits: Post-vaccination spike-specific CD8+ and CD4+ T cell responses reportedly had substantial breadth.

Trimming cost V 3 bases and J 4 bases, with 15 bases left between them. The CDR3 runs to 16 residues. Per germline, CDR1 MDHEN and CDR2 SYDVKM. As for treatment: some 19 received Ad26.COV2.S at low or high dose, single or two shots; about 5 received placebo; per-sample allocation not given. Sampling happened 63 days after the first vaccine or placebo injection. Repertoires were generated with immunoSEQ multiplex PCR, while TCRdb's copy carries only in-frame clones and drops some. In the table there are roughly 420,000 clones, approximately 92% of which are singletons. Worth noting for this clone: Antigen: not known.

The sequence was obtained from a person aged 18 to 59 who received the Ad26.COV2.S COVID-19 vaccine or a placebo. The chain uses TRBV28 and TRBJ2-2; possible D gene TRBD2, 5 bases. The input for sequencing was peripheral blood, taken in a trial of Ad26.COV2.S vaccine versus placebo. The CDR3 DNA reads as TGTGCCAGCAGTTTTTGGAGAGTAGGAGGCACCGGGGAGCTGTTTTTT. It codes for CASSFWRVGGTGELFF.